Below are 10 T cell receptor beta chains sequenced from a single sample in a study of molecular identifiers for immune sequencing clone quantification. TCRdb used MiXCR to reprocess the PCR reads, holding one entry per CDR3 protein. This table holds about 500,000 distinct CDR3 sequences, about 22% found once. The sequencing sample was made of naive CD8+ T cells from blood, with Jurkat cell RNA spiked in. The subset denotes: FACS-sorted CD8+CD4-CCR7+CD45RA+ naive T cells. All receptors come from a human donor in good health. Some libraries in this study had Jurkat cell RNA spiked in.

This clonotype was observed many times. The rearrangement joins TRBV5-1 to TRBJ2-3; unclear D gene. The CDR3 contains 14 residues. Trimming cost V 5 bases and J 0 bases, with 10 bases left between them. CDR1 SGHRS and CDR2 YFSETQ come from the germline V gene. The CDR3 DNA reads as TGCGCCAGCAGGACAACGTCTAGCACAGATACGCAGTATTTT. This encodes CASRTTSSTDTQYF.

With regard to this clonotype: One base away lies a much larger clone, so this may be a sequencing read error. The genes are TRBV20-1 and TRBJ2-7; weak D call: TRBD1 (6 bases). CDR3 length: 13 residues. Looked up from germline, CDR1 is DFQATT and CDR2 is SNEGSKA (reference sequence). The CDR3 loop reads CSAGNTDRYGQYF. The CDR3 DNA follows: TGCAGTGCTGGCAACACCGACAGGTACGGGCAGTACTTC.

The chain links TRBV27 to TRBJ2-7; D may be TRBD1 (6 bases). Germline V gene data show CDR1 as MNHEY and CDR2 as SMNVEV (reference sequence). V lost 4 bases and J 3 bases, leaving 16 bases between the germline ends. This CDR3 has 15 residues. The CDR3 is CASSSALTGYYEQYF. The DNA of the CDR3 is TGTGCCAGCAGTTCGGCCCTGACAGGATACTACGAGCAGTACTTC.

The rearrangement joins TRBV4-1 to TRBJ2-7, with D perhaps TRBD1 (6 bases). V lost 1 base, J lost 0 bases, and 10 bases lay in between. CDR1 and CDR2 from the germline V gene are MGHRA and YSYEKL. The CDR3 is 15 amino acids. The CDR3 loop reads CASSQGKGGSYEQYF. CDR3 DNA: TGCGCCAGCAGCCAAGGCAAAGGGGGCTCCTACGAGCAGTACTTC.

This clonotype was seen a handful of times. The chain combines TRBV7-9 with TRBJ2-1; no clear D. V lost 5 bases to trimming and J lost 8 bases, with 7 bases between them. CDR1 is SEHNR, CDR2 FQNEAQ, per germline (reference sequence). CDR3 length: 11 amino acids. Here the CDR3 reads CASSHPDEQFF. The CDR3 DNA reads as TGTGCCAGCAGCCACCCCGATGAGCAGTTCTTC.

This clonotype was counted at least ten times. The chain's CDR3 is CASSLLVRTSGDTDTQYF. The CDR3 region has the DNA TGTGCCAGCAGCCTTCTCGTTCGGACTAGCGGGGACACAGATACGCAGTATTTT. The chain is built from TRBV7-9 and TRBJ2-3; 12 nucleotides agree with TRBD2. The CDR3 covers 18 residues. The V and J ends lost 5 bases and 2 bases, in that order; junction bases with no gene match: 11. Germline V gene lookup returns CDR1 SEHNR and CDR2 FQNEAQ (reference sequence).

This clonotype was recorded at least ten times. The chain has TRBV27 and TRBJ2-2; TRBD1 is a possible D gene (6 bases). In germline, CDR1 is MNHEY, CDR2 SMNVEV (reference sequence). This CDR3 has 16 amino acids. The V end was cut by 1 base, the J end by 3 bases, with 12 bases between. The CDR3 nucleotides are TGTGCCAGCAGTTTATACAGGGTCGAGGACACCGGGGAGCTGTTTTTT. As protein: CASSLYRVEDTGELFF.

This clonotype was counted between two and nine times. J is TRBJ2-1 and V is TRBV4-1; 9 bases are a match to TRBD1. There are 15 residues in the CDR3. Germline V lookup: CDR1 MGHRA, CDR2 YSYEKL. The J segment lost 9 bases and the V segment lost 0 bases, leaving 6 bases of the junction unmatched. This CDR3 is CASSQEGQGTTEQFF. The CDR3 DNA follows: TGCGCCAGCAGCCAAGAGGGACAGGGAACTACTGAGCAGTTCTTC.

This clonotype has ten or more counts. The chain is built from TRBV6-2 or TRBV6-3 and TRBJ1-1, with a tentative D call TRBD1 (6 bases). CDR3 length: 11 residues. With 6 bases removed from V and 7 bases from J, the gap between germline ends came to 9 bases. The germline V gene has CDR1 MNHEY and CDR2 SVGEGT. CDR3: CASRKTGEAFF. As DNA, the CDR3 is TGTGCCAGCAGGAAGACAGGTGAAGCTTTCTTT.

This clonotype was seen a handful of times. The gene calls are TRBV6-2 or TRBV6-3 and TRBJ2-1; 7 bases line up with TRBD2. Germline trimming cut 4 bases from V and 14 bases from J; bases unmatched to any gene: 5. Germline V gene lookup returns CDR1 MNHEY and CDR2 SVGEGT. This CDR3 spans 11 amino acids. CDR3 protein: CASSSGGIEFF. Written as DNA, the CDR3 is TGTGCCAGCAGTTCCGGGGGGATAGAGTTCTTC.